The clone carrying this T cell receptor beta chain was seen once. Its antigen remains unknown. These data originate in a study of T-cell memory formation after mild COVID-19. Study-level background: For the most part, TCR clusters were specific to one donor.

Barcoded TCR alpha and TCR beta cDNA libraries with UMIs came from 5'RACE using constant-segment primers. TCRdb used MiXCR to reprocess the 5' RACE reads, holding one entry per CDR3 protein. The sample yields 350,000 or so distinct CDR3 sequences, 20% to 25% seen once. This CDR3 is 15 amino acids long. The germline CDR1 and CDR2 sequences are LNHNV and YYDKDF (reference sequence). V shed 5 bases, J shed 7 bases, and the junction held 8 bases outside the gene matches. General study results and limits: Some responding clones appeared in pre-infection memory, suggesting cross-reactive memory joined.

This sequence originates from a man younger than 30 who had mild COVID-19 (a few samples of this study predate the infection). Cell type and time point are not known. The rearrangement uses TRBV15 and TRBJ1-6, with 7 bases matching TRBD1. Sequencing was carried out using PBMCs or a T cell subset sorted from them (not recorded which). For the CDR3, the DNA is TGTGCCACCAGCGAGCAGGACAGGACGAATTCACCCCTCCACTTT. Its translation: CATSEQDRTNSPLHF.